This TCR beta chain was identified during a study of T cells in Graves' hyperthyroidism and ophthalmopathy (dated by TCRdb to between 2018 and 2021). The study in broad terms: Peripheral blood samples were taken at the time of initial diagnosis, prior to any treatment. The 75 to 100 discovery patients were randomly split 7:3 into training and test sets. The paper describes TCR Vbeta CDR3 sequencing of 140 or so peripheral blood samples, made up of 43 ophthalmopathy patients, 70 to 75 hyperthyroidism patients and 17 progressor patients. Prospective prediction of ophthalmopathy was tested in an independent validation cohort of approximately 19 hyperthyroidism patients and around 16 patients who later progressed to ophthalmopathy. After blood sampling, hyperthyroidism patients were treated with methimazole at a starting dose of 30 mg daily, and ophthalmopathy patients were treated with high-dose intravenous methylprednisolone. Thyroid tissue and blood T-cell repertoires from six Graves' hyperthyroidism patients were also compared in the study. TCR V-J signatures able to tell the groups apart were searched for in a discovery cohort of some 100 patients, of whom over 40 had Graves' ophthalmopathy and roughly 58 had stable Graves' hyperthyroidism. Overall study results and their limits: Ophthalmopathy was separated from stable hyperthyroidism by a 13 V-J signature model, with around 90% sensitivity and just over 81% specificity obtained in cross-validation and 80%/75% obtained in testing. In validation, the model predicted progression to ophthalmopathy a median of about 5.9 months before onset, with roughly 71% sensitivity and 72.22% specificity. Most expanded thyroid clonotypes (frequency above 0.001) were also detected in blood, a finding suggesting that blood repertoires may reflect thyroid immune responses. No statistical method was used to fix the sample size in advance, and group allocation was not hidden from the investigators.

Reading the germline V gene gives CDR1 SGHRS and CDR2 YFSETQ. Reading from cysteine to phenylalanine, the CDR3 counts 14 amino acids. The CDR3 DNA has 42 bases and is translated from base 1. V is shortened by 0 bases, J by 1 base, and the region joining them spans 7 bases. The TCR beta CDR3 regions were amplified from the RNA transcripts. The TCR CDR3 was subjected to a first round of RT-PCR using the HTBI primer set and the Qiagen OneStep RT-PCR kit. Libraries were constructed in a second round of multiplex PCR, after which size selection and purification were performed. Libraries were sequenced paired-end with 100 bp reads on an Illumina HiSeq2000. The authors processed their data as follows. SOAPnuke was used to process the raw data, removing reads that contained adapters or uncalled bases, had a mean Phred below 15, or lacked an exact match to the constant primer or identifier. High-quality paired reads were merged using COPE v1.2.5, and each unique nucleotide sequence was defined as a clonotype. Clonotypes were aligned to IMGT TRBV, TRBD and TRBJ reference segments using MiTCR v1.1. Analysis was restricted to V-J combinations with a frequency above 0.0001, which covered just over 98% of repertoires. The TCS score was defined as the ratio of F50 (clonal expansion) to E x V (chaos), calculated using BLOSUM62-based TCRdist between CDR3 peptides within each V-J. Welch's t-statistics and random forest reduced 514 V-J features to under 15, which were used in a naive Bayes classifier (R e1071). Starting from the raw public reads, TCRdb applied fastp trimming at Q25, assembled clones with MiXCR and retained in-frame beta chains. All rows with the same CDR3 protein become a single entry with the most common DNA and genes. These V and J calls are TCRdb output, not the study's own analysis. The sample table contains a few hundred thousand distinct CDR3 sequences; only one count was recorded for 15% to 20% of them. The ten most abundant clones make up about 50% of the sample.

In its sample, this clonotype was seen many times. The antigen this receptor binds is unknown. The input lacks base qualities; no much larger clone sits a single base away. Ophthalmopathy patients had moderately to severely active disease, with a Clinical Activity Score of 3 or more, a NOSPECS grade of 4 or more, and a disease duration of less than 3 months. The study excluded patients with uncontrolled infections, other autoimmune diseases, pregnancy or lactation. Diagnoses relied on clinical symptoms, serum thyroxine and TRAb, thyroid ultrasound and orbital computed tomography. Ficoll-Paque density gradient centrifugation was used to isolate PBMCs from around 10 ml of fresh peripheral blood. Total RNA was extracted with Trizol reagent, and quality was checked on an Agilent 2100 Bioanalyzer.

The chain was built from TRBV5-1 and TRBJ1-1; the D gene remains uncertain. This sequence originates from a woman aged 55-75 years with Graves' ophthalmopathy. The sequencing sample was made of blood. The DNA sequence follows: TGCGCCAGCAGCTTGGTGGCTGGGAACACTGAAGCTTTCTTT. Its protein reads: CASSLVAGNTEAFF.